These 13 T cell receptor beta chains came from one sample sequenced in a study of blood T cells in healthy people across ages. It was with a sample-barcoded 5' primer and a J-beta primer mix that a second PCR of roughly 7 to 12 cycles was run. TCRdb fed the 5' RACE reads into MiXCR, producing one record per CDR3 protein. The sample includes roughly 1,100,000 distinct CDR3 sequences, roughly 24% of them seen just once. Separately, the same data were catalogued under a study of T cells of mothers and their children.

The sequenced material came from blood. The receptors stem from a girl under 10 years old in good health.

V gene TRBV7-9 combines with J gene TRBJ1-2; no firm D call. This CDR3 contains 15 residues. Germline V lookup: CDR1 SEHNR, CDR2 FQNEAQ (reference sequence). Between the trimmed V and J ends, which lost 1 base and 0 bases, there was a span of 9 bases. This CDR3 is CASSLEAATNYGYTF. CDR3 coding DNA: TGTGCCAGCAGCTTAGAGGCAGCTACTAACTATGGCTACACCTTC.

This clonotype was detected many times. V and J are TRBV2 and TRBJ2-7, with D maybe TRBD2 (5 bases). This CDR3 contains 13 residues. Germline V gene data show CDR1 as SNHLY and CDR2 as FYNNEI. The V end was cut by 11 bases, the J end by 0 bases, with 14 bases between. This CDR3 is CAGGETPSYEQYF. DNA of the CDR3: TGTGCCGGAGGAGAAACCCCCTCCTACGAGCAGTACTTC.

In this sample, this clonotype turned up a few times. The chain joins TRBV7-9 to TRBJ2-1; no clear D. Trimming took 4 bases from V and 7 from J, leaving 8 bases between them. Per germline, CDR1 SEHNR and CDR2 FQNEAQ (reference sequence). This CDR3 region has 12 residues. In DNA form, the CDR3 reads TGTGCCAGCAGCTCTGACGCGAATGAGCAGTTCTTC. Its protein product is CASSSDANEQFF.

This chain connects TRBV12-3 or TRBV12-4 to TRBJ1-1; no clear D. The ends were cut back, 3 bases at V and 0 bases at J, with 5 bases in the middle. The CDR3 loop spans 13 amino acids. The CDR3 protein is CASSFYMNTEAFF. CDR3 DNA sequence: TGTGCCAGCAGTTTTTATATGAACACTGAAGCTTTCTTT.

The chain recombines TRBV12-3 or TRBV12-4 with TRBJ2-1; D gene unclear. Between the trimmed V and J ends, which lost 6 bases and 7 bases, there was a span of 13 bases. The CDR3 consists of 13 residues. CDR3 loop: CASRSASRNEQFF. Here the CDR3 DNA reads TGTGCCAGCAGGTCGGCGAGTAGGAATGAGCAGTTCTTC.

The sample holds a few counts of this clonotype. The chain recombines TRBV4-3 with TRBJ1-1; D call uncertain. CDR3 size: 15 residues. The V end lost 1 base, the J end lost 0 bases, and 9 bases lay between the germline ends. From germline, CDR1 is LGHNA and CDR2 YSLEER. This CDR3 is CASSQGVAMNTEAFF. CDR3 nucleotides: TGCGCCAGCAGCCAAGGAGTAGCTATGAACACTGAAGCTTTCTTT.

The CDR3 DNA reads as TGCGCCAGCAGCCCTCCGGAGGGGGGCGAGCAGTACTTC. This translates into CASSPPEGGEQYF. The rearrangement links TRBV4-1 to TRBJ2-7; either TRBD1 or TRBD2 may fit D (6 bases each). Germline CDR1 reads MGHRA; CDR2 reads YSYEKL. Trimming removed 4 bases from V and 6 bases from J, with 13 bases in between. The CDR3 contains 13 residues.

This rearrangement joins TRBV10-3 to TRBJ1-1; TRBD1 aligns across 8 bases. The germline V gene has CDR1 ENHRY and CDR2 SYGVKD. V lost 8 bases and J lost 6; bases outside the gene matches: 14. The CDR3 is made up of 15 amino acids. In DNA form, the CDR3 reads TGTGCCATCGGTGTCTCCGACAGGGGACATTCTGAAGCTTTCTTT. Its protein is CAIGVSDRGHSEAFF.

The J gene is TRBJ2-5, the V gene TRBV6-2 or TRBV6-3, with TRBD2 matching 7 bases. V dropped 6 bases and J dropped 4; count of bases not matched to a gene: 14. This CDR3 is built from 16 residues. Germline V CDR1 and CDR2: MNHEY, SVGEGT. The CDR3 loop reads CASSLLTSHLGETQYF. CDR3 sequence (DNA): TGTGCCAGCAGCCTTTTGACTAGCCATTTGGGAGAGACCCAGTACTTC.

This sequence joins TRBV28 and TRBJ1-2; possibly TRBD1 for D (6 bases). The V and J ends lost 9 bases and 4 bases respectively, with 15 bases between them. CDR1 is MDHEN, CDR2 SYDVKM, per germline. The CDR3 runs to 13 residues. The CDR3, as DNA: TGTGCCAGTGTTTCTGGGACACTCTATGGCTACACCTTC. Translated, it gives CASVSGTLYGYTF.

This chain uses TRBV24-1 with TRBJ2-7; maybe TRBD1 (5 bases). V was clipped by 3 bases and J by 5 bases, with 10 bases between them. CDR1 is KGHDR, CDR2 SFDVKD, per germline. This CDR3 region has 13 residues. The CDR3 loop is CATSDPRVDEQYF. The DNA for the CDR3 is TGTGCCACCAGTGATCCCAGGGTAGACGAGCAGTACTTC.

The chain employs TRBV6-2 or TRBV6-3 and TRBJ2-7, with D tentatively TRBD2 (5 bases). V shed 7 bases and J shed 4 bases, with 23 bases lying between them. Looked up from germline, CDR1 is MNHEY and CDR2 is SVGEGT. This CDR3 comprises 16 residues. CDR3 nucleotides: TGTGCCAGCACCACTGGTCCGGGAACGGGTACATACGAGCAGTACTTC. Protein: CASTTGPGTGTYEQYF.

This clonotype appeared a few times. This rearrangement joins TRBV11-2 to TRBJ1-4; 8 bases are a match to TRBD1. This CDR3 spans 16 amino acids. CDR1 is SGHAT and CDR2 is FQNNGV in the germline V gene. V shed 5 bases, J shed 7 bases, and the junction held 12 bases outside the gene matches. CDR3 protein: CASSPVRGQRGEKLFF. The CDR3 coding sequence is TGTGCCAGCAGCCCTGTCAGGGGGCAGAGGGGTGAAAAACTGTTTTTT.